The clone carrying this T cell receptor beta chain showed up just once. This sample was taken from a study of blood T cell repertoires in COVID-19. Study background: Acute-phase and convalescent COVID-19 samples originated in the United States, Italy and Spain. The cDNA or gDNA used as material had been derived from T cells, B-cell-depleted T cells, or PBMCs.

As handled by the study authors: The assay estimated nucleated cells by amplifying reference gene primers. The repertoire was sequenced with immunoSEQ multiplex PCR; TCRdb's copy has only in-frame clones and lacks some. V and J calls and clone size are copied from that table; D and trimming were computed from the DNA. The sample yields about 90,000 clones, about 90% seen once. Per germline, CDR1 MNHNS and CDR2 SASEGT. The CDR3 loop spans 13 amino acids. V was cut by 1 base and J by 11 bases, with 14 bases left in between. The J gene is TRBJ1-1, the V gene TRBV6-1, with no clear D. The sample was peripheral blood. This sequence originates from a human donor with active COVID-19. The donor label of this sample is uncertain. CDR3 sequence (DNA): TGTGCCAGCAGTGAAGTACCAAGTCGTGAGGCTTTCTTT. It codes for CASSEVPSREAFF.